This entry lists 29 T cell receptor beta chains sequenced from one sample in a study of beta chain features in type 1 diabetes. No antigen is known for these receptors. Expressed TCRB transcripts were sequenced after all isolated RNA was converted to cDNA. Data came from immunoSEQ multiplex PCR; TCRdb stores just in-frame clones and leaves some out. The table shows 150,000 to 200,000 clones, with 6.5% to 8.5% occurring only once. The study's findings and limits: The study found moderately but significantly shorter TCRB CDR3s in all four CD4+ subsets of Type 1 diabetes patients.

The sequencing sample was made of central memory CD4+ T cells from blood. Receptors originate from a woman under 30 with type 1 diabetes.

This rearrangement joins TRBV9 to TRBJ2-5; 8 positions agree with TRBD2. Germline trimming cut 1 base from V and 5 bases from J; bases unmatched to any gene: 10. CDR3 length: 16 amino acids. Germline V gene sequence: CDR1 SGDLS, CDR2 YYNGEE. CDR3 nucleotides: TGTGCCAGCAGCGTAATACTAGCGGATAGTTGCGAGACCCAGTACTTC. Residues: CASSVILADSCETQYF.

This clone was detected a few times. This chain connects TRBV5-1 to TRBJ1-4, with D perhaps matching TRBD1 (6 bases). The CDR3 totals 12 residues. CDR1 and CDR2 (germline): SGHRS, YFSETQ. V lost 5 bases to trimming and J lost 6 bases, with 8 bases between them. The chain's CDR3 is CASRDRDEKLFF. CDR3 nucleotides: TGCGCCAGCAGGGACAGAGATGAAAAACTGTTTTTT.

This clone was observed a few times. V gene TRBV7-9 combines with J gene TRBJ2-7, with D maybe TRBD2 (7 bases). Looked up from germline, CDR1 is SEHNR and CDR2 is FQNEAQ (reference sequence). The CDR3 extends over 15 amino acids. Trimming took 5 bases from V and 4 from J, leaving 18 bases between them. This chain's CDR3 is CASSLPIGGRYEQYF. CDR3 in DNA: TGTGCCAGCAGCCTGCCCATCGGGGGGCGGTACGAGCAGTACTTC.

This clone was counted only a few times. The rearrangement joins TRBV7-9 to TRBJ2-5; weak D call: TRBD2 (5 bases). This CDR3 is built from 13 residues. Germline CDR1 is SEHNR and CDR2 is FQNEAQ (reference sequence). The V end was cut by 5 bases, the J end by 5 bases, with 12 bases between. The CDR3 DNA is TGTGCCAGCAGCCCCGGACTCTACGAGACCCAGTACTTC. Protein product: CASSPGLYETQYF.

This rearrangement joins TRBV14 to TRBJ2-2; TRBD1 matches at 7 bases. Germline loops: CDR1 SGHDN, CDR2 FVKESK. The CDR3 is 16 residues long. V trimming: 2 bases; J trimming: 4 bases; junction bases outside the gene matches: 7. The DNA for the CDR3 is TGTGCCAGCAGCCAACGTTCAGGGGGTGGCACCGGGGAGCTGTTTTTT. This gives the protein CASSQRSGGGTGELFF.

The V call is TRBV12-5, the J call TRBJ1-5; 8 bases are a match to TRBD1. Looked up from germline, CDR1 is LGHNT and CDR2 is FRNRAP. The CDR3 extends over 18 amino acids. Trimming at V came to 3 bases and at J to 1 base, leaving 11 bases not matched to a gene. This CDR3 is CASGLPGGADLSNQPQHF. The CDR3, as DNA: TGTGCTAGTGGTTTACCAGGGGGCGCCGACCTAAGCAATCAGCCCCAGCATTTT.

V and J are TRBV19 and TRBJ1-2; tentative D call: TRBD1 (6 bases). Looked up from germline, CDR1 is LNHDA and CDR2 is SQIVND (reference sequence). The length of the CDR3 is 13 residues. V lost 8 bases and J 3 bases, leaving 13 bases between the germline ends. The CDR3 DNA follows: TGTGCCAGTCAGGACAGTGCTTACTATGGCTACACCTTC. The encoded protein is CASQDSAYYGYTF.

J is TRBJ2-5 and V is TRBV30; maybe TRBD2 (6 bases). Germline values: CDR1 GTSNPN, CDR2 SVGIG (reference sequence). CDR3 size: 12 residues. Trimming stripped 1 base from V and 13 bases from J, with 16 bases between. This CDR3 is CAWSGGTPRWYF. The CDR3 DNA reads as TGTGCCTGGAGTGGGGGGACTCCGAGGTGGTACTTC.

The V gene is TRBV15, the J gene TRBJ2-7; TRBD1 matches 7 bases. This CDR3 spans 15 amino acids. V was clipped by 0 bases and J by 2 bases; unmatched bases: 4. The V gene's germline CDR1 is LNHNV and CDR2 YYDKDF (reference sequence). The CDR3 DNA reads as TGTGCCACCAGCAGAGATAACGGACAGGCCTACGAGCAGTACTTC. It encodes CATSRDNGQAYEQYF.

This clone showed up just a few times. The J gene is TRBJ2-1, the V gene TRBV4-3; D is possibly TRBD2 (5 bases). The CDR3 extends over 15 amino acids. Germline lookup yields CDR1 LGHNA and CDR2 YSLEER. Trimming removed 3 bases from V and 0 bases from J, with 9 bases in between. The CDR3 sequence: CASSQDWSSYNEQFF. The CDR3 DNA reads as TGCGCCAGCAGCCAGGACTGGAGCTCCTACAATGAGCAGTTCTTC.

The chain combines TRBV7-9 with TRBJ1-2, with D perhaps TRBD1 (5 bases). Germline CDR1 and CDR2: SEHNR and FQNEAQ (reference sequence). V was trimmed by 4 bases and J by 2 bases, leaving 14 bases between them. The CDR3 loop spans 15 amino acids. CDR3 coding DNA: TGTGCCAGCAGCTACCCCGGGGGAGGGAACTATGGCTACACCTTC. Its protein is CASSYPGGGNYGYTF.

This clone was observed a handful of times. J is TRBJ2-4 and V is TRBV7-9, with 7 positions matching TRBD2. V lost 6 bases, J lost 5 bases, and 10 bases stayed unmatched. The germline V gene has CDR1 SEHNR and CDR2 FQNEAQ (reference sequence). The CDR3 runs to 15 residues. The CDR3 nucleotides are TGTGCCAGCAGGAATTCTTACCGGGAGGAAAACATTCAGTACTTC. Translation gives CASRNSYREENIQYF.

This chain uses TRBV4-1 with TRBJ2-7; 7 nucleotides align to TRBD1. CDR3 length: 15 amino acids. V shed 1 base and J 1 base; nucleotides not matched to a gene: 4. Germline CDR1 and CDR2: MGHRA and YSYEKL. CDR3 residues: CASSQGGTESYEQYF. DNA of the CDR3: TGCGCCAGCAGCCAAGGTGGGACAGAGTCCTACGAGCAGTACTTC.

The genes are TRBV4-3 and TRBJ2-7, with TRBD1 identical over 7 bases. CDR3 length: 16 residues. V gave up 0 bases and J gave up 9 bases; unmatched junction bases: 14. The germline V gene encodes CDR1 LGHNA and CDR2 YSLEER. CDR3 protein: CASSQDAQRGGLGQYF. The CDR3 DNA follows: TGCGCCAGCAGCCAAGATGCCCAGAGAGGGGGCTTGGGGCAGTACTTC.

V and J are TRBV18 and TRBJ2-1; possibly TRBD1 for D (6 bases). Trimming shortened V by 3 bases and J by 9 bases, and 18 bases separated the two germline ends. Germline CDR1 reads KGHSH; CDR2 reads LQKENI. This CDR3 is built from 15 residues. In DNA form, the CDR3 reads TGTGCCAGCTCACCCTCGGTGCTGGGGGCAGGTGAGCAGTTCTTC. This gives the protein CASSPSVLGAGEQFF.

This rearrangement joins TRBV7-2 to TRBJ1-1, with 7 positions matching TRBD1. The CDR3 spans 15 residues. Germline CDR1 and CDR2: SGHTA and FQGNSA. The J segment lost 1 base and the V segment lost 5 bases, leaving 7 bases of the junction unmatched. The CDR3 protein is CASSRPGTENTEAFF. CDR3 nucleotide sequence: TGTGCCAGCAGCCGGCCCGGGACAGAGAACACTGAAGCTTTCTTT.

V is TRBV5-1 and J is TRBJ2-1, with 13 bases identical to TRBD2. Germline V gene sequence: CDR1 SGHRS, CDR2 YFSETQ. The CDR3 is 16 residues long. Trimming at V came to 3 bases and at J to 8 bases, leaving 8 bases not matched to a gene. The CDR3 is CASSSPGTSGVHEQFF. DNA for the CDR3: TGCGCCAGCAGCTCGCCGGGGACTAGCGGGGTCCATGAGCAGTTCTTC.

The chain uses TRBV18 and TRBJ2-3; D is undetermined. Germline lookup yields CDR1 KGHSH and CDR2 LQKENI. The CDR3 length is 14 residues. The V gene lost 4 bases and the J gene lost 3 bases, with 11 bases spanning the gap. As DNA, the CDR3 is TGTGCCAGCTCACAAACAAGCGAGACAGATACGCAGTATTTT. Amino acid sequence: CASSQTSETDTQYF.

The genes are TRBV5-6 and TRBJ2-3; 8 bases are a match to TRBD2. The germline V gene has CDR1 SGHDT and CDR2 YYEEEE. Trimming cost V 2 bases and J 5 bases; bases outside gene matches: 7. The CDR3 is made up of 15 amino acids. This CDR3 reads CASSFNSLAGDTQYF. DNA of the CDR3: TGTGCCAGCAGCTTCAATAGCCTAGCGGGAGATACGCAGTATTTT. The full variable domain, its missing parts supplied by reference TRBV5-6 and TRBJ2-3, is DAGVTQSPTHLIKTRGQQVTLRCSPKSGHDTVSWYQQALGQGPQFIFQYYEEEERQRGNFPDRFSGHQFPNYSSELNVNALLLGDSALYLCASSFNSLAGDTQYFGPGTRLTVL.

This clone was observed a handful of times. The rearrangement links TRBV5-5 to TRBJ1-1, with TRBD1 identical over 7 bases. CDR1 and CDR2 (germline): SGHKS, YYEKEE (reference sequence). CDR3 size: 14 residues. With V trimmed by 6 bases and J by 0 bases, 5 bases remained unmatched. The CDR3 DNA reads TGTGCCAGCAACCCACAGGGGTTGAACACTGAAGCTTTCTTT. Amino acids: CASNPQGLNTEAFF.

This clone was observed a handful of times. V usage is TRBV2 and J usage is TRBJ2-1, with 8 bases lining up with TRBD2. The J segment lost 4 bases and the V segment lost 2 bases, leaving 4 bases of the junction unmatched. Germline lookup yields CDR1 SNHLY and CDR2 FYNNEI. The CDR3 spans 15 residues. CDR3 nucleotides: TGTGCCAGCAGTGAAAGGACTAGCATTTACAATGAGCAGTTCTTC. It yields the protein CASSERTSIYNEQFF. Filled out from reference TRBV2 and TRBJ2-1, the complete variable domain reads EPEVTQTPSHQVTQMGQEVILRCVPISNHLYFYWYRQILGQKVEFLVSFYNNEISEKSEIFDDQFSVERPDGSNFTLKIRSTKLEDSAMYFCASSERTSIYNEQFFGPGTRLTVL.

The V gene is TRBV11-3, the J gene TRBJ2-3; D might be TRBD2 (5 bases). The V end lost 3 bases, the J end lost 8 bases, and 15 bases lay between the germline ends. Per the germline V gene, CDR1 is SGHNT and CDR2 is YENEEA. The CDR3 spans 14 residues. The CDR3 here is CASSFPGRAGTQYF. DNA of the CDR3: TGTGCCAGCAGCTTCCCGGGCCGGGCGGGTACGCAGTATTTT.

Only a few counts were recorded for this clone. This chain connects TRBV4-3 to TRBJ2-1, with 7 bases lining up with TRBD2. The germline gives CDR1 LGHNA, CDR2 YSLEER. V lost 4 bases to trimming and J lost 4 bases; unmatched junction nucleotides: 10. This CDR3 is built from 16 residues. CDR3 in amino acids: CASSPRAGMGYNEQFF. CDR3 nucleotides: TGCGCCAGCAGCCCCAGAGCGGGGATGGGTTACAATGAGCAGTTCTTC.

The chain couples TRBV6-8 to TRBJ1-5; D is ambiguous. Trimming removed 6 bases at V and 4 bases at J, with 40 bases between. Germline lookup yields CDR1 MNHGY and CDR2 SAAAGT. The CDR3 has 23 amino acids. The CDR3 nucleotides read TGTGCCAGCAGACGCACCTCCGGTCGGACGGTCTTAGCGGGCCGGGAGTTTAATCAGCCCCAGCATTTT. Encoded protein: CASRRTSGRTVLAGREFNQPQHF.

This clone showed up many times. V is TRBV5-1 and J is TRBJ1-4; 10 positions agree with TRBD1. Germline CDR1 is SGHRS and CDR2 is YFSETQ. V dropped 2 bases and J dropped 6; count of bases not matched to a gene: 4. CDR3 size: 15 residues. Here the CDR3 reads CASSLTGTGDEKLFF. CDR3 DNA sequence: TGCGCCAGCAGCTTAACCGGGACAGGGGATGAAAAACTGTTTTTT.

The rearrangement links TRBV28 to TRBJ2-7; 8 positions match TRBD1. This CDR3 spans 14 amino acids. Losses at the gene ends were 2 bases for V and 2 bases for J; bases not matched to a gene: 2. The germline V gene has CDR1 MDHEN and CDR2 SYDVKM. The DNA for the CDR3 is TGTGCCAGCAGTTTAGGGGACAGGCCCTACGAGCAGTACTTC. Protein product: CASSLGDRPYEQYF.

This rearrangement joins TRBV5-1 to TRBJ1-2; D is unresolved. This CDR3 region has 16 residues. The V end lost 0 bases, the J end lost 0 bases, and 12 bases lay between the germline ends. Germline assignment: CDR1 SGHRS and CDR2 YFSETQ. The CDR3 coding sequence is TGCGCCAGCAGCTTGGAACTTTCATCCTCTAACTATGGCTACACCTTC. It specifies CASSLELSSSNYGYTF.

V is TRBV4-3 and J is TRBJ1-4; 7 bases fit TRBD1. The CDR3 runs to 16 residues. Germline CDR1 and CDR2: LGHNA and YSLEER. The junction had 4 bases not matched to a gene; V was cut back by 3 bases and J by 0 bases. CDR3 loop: CASSQGQPTTNEKLFF. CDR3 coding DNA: TGCGCCAGCAGCCAGGGACAGCCCACAACTAATGAAAAACTGTTTTTT.

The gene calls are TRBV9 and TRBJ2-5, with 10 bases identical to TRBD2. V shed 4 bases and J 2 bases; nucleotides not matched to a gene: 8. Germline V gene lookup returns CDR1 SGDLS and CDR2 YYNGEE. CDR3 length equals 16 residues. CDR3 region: CASSSRGLAVQETQYF. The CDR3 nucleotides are TGTGCCAGCAGCTCCCGCGGACTAGCGGTACAAGAGACCCAGTACTTC.